The 12 T cell receptor beta chains below were found in one sample sequenced in a study of T cell repertoires in cytomegalovirus infection. TCRdb recomputed calls from the reads with MiXCR, one row per CDR3 protein. The data contain just over 300,000 distinct CDR3 sequences, 17% of them singletons. Material for sequencing was PBMCs. The origin of the receptors is a human donor in good health (CMV status not recorded). Some clones in this sample may be carry-over from other donors' samples.

This clonotype was detected many times. The genes are TRBV4-3 and TRBJ1-2; D might be TRBD1 (6 bases). V gave up 0 bases and J gave up 4 bases, with 27 bases separating them. In germline, CDR1 is LGHNA, CDR2 YSLEER. This CDR3 has 20 residues. DNA for the CDR3: TGCGCCAGCAGCCAAGATACCGACCGAGGACAGATTGCCGGGGGCTATGGCTACACCTTC. This codes for CASSQDTDRGQIAGGYGYTF.

The chain couples TRBV27 to TRBJ1-4; 8 bases agree with TRBD1. Germline CDR1 is MNHEY and CDR2 is SMNVEV (reference sequence). V lost 4 bases to trimming and J lost 8 bases; unmatched junction nucleotides: 12. The CDR3 has 16 residues. The CDR3 loop reads CASSSREQGGREKLFF. DNA for the CDR3: TGTGCCAGCAGTTCACGCGAACAGGGGGGGCGCGAAAAACTGTTTTTT.

This sequence joins TRBV4-2 and TRBJ1-1; D may be TRBD1 (6 bases). Germline CDR1 is LGHNA and CDR2 is YNFKEQ. The V end lost 0 bases, the J end lost 2 bases, and 10 bases lay between the germline ends. CDR3 length: 15 residues. The CDR3 coding sequence is TGTGCCAGCAGCCAAGACCAGGGGAAAAACACTGAAGCTTTCTTT. Translating gives CASSQDQGKNTEAFF.

This clonotype has a count of ten or more. CDR3 sequence reads: CASSSTAGGSTDTQYF. The CDR3 bases are TGTGCCAGCAGCTCCACGGCGGGGGGGAGCACAGATACGCAGTATTTT. This chain links TRBV7-9 with TRBJ2-3, with 9 nucleotides matching TRBD2. V was pared by 4 bases and J by 0 bases, with 5 bases of the junction left unmatched. In germline, CDR1 is SEHNR, CDR2 FQNEAQ (reference sequence). CDR3 length: 16 residues.

This clonotype was seen at least ten times. V gene TRBV7-2 combines with J gene TRBJ1-5; TRBD1 aligns across 8 bases. The CDR3 has 16 amino acids. V shed 5 bases and J 6 bases; nucleotides not matched to a gene: 12. CDR1 and CDR2 from the germline V gene are SGHTA and FQGNSA. CDR3 DNA sequence: TGTGCCAGCAGCCCCTCCCCAGACAGGGGCACTCAGCCCCAGCATTTT. Protein product: CASSPSPDRGTQPQHF.

CDR3 DNA sequence: TGTGCCAGTCAACCGACAGGGGTAGATGGCTACAATGAGCAGTTCTTC. Translation gives CASQPTGVDGYNEQFF. The chain links TRBV5-6 to TRBJ2-1, with 8 bases lining up with TRBD1. Germline assignment: CDR1 SGHDT and CDR2 YYEEEE. The CDR3 has 16 residues. Trimming took 8 bases from V and 3 from J; bases not matched to a gene: 13.

This clonotype was observed a few times. The rearrangement uses TRBV25-1 and TRBJ1-1; D might be TRBD1 (5 bases). The CDR3 consists of 16 residues. The germline V and J ends were trimmed by 1 base and 2 bases, with 14 bases remaining between them. The germline gives CDR1 MGHDK, CDR2 SYGVNS. In DNA form, the CDR3 reads TGTGCCAGCAGTGAATTGGCCGGGACGCCAAACACTGAAGCTTTCTTT. Amino acids: CASSELAGTPNTEAFF. Using reference TRBV25-1 and TRBJ1-1 for the parts outside the CDR3, the full variable domain is EADIYQTPRYLVIGTGKKITLECSQTMGHDKMYWYQQDPGMELHLIHYSYGVNSTEKGDLSSESTVSRIRTEHFPLTLESARPSHTSQYLCASSELAGTPNTEAFFGQGTRLTVV.

The chain links TRBV7-9 to TRBJ2-5, with D possibly being TRBD1 or TRBD2 (5 bases each). The germline CDR1 and CDR2 sequences are SEHNR and FQNEAQ (reference sequence). The CDR3 spans 16 residues. The ends were cut back, 3 bases at V and 0 bases at J, with 14 bases in the middle. In nucleotides, the CDR3 is TGTGCCAGCAGCTTCCGGGACCACTTGTACCAAGAGACCCAGTACTTC. This encodes CASSFRDHLYQETQYF.

The chain uses TRBV6-1 and TRBJ2-3; 8 positions agree with TRBD1. CDR1 MNHNS and CDR2 SASEGT come from the germline V gene. The CDR3 consists of 15 residues. V trimming: 8 bases; J trimming: 7 bases; junction bases outside the gene matches: 14. CDR3 sequence: CASGPQGTGVYTQYF. In nucleotides, the CDR3 is TGTGCCAGCGGGCCCCAGGGGACAGGCGTCTATACGCAGTATTTT.

This clonotype appeared many times. V is TRBV28 and J is TRBJ2-3; 15 bases are a match to TRBD2. Germline CDR1 and CDR2: MDHEN and SYDVKM. V gave up 4 bases and J gave up 5 bases; unmatched junction bases: 7. This CDR3 is 17 amino acids long. The CDR3 DNA follows: TGTGCCAGCAGTTCTAGGACTAGCGGGGGGGCCGGAGATACGCAGTATTTT. As protein: CASSSRTSGGAGDTQYF.

The V and J genes are TRBV7-2 and TRBJ2-1; possible D gene TRBD2, 6 bases. The CDR3 runs 15 residues. The V and J ends lost 6 bases and 0 bases respectively, with 12 bases between them. CDR1 and CDR2 from the germline V gene are SGHTA and FQGNSA. The CDR3 sequence: CASRPYGGSYNEQFF. As DNA, the CDR3 is TGTGCCAGCAGGCCCTACGGGGGCTCCTACAATGAGCAGTTCTTC.

This clonotype was detected a few times. CDR3 residues: CATSRDRVGTEAFF. In DNA, the CDR3 is TGTGCCACCAGCAGAGACAGGGTCGGGACTGAAGCTTTCTTT. The chain is built from TRBV15 and TRBJ1-1, with D possibly matching TRBD1 (5 bases). Germline V gives CDR1 LNHNV, CDR2 YYDKDF (reference sequence). The CDR3 covers 14 residues. The V and J ends lost 0 bases and 5 bases respectively, with 10 bases between them.